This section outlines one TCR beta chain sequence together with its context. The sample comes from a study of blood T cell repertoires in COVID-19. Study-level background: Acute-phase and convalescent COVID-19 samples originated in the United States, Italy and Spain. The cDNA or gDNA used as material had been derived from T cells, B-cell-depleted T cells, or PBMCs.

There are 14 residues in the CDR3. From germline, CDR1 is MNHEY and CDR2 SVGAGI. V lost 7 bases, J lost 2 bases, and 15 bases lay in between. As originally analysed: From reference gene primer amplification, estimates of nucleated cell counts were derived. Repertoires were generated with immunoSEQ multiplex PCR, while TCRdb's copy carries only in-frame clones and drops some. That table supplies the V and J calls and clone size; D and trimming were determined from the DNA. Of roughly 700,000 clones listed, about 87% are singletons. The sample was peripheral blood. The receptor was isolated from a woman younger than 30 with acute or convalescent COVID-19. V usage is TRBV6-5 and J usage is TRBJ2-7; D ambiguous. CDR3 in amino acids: CASTFDFHPYEQYF. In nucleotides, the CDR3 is TGTGCCAGCACTTTCGACTTCCACCCCTACGAGCAGTACTTC.